The clone carrying this T cell receptor beta chain came up many times. Germline V lookup: CDR1 SEHNR, CDR2 FQNEAQ (reference sequence). The CDR3 is made up of 18 amino acids. Trimming shortened V by 2 bases and J by 0 bases, and 14 bases separated the two germline ends. The time point: healthy volunteer bleed at 2 weeks. Someone pulled total RNA out of unfractionated whole blood. The sample belongs to a study of human T cells and chemical hapten exposure. In TCRdb, the RACE reads were re-called with MiXCR into one record per CDR3 protein. The sample shows 50,000 or so distinct CDR3 sequences, 3.5% to 5% of them seen only once.

The source material was whole blood. This sequence was found in a human donor in good health. Some clones in this sample may be carry-over from other donors' samples. The V gene is TRBV7-9, the J gene TRBJ2-6, with D perhaps TRBD1 (5 bases). The CDR3 protein is CASSLSLMDISGANVLTF. The CDR3 DNA reads TGTGCCAGCAGCTTATCCCTCATGGACATCTCTGGGGCCAACGTCCTGACTTTC. Using reference TRBV7-9 and TRBJ2-6 for the parts outside the CDR3, the full variable domain is DTGVSQNPRHKITKRGQNVTFRCDPISEHNRLYWYRQTLGQGPEFLTYFQNEAQLEKSRLLSDRFSAERPKGSFSTLEIQRTEQGDSAMYLCASSLSLMDISGANVLTFGAGSRLTVL.